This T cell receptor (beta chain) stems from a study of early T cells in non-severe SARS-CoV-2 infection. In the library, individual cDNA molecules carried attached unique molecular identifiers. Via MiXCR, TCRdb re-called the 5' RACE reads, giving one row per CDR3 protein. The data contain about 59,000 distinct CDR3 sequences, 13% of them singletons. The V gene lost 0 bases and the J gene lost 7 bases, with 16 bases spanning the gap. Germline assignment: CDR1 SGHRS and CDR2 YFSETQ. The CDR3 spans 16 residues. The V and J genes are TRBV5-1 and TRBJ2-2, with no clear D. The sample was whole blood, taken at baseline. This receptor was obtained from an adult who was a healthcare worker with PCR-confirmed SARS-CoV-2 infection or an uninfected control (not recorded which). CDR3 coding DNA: TGCGCCAGCAGCTTGGTCGGGCTAGTAGTTGGCGGGGAGCTGTTTTTT. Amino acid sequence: CASSLVGLVVGGELFF.